This T cell receptor beta chain was documented in a study of blood T cells in healthy people across ages. A J-beta primer mix and a sample-barcoded 5' primer were used in a second PCR of roughly 6 to 12 cycles. From the 5' RACE reads, TCRdb called clonotypes with MiXCR, one entry per CDR3 protein. The table has about 540,000 distinct CDR3 sequences, about 24% seen once. Details on this clonotype: Germline is not matched at one junction end, which may reflect a read error.

Per the germline V gene, CDR1 is MGHRA and CDR2 is YSYEKL. This CDR3 is 16 amino acids long. These data were also reused for a study on T cells of mothers and their children.

The TCR sequence derives from a boy aged 10-17 years in good health. The chain joins TRBV4-1 to TRBJ2-1; D gene unclear. The sequencing sample was made of blood. CDR3 residues: CASGQSHRVTYNEQFF. For the CDR3, the DNA is TGCGCCAGCGGCCAATCTCACAGAGTGACCTACAATGAGCAGTTCTTC.